The 21 T cell receptor beta chains presented below share a single source sample, sequenced in a study of blood T cell repertoires in COVID-19. Sequencing was performed with immunoSEQ multiplex PCR; in TCRdb, only in-frame clones are kept and a portion is missing. The sample consists of 200,000 to 300,000 clones, about 90% of them appearing once. Specimen: peripheral blood. The receptors originated from a young man with COVID-19, enrolled during active disease.

The chain employs TRBV27 and TRBJ1-6; 9 positions match TRBD1. Unmatched junction bases numbered 8, after V lost 5 bases and J lost 9 bases. CDR3 length equals 15 residues. Germline CDR1 reads MNHEY; CDR2 reads SMNVEV (reference sequence). This CDR3 is CASSSTTGGSSPLHF. The CDR3 nucleotides read TGTGCCAGCAGTAGCACGACAGGGGGGAGTTCACCCCTCCACTTT.

V gene TRBV6-4 combines with J gene TRBJ1-2; D is unresolved. Germline CDR1 and CDR2: MRHNA and SNTAGT. This CDR3 region has 15 residues. V lost 7 bases and J 4 bases, leaving 19 bases between the germline ends. CDR3 in DNA: TGTGCCAGCAAGCCGACGGGCGAGCGGGCCTATGGCTACACCTTC. This codes for CASKPTGERAYGYTF.

The gene calls are TRBV5-1 and TRBJ2-7, with 7 bases fitting TRBD1. V trimming: 0 bases; J trimming: 6 bases; junction bases outside the gene matches: 9. This CDR3 contains 15 residues. The germline gives CDR1 SGHRS, CDR2 YFSETQ. CDR3 sequence (DNA): TGCGCCAGCAGCTTGGAATGGGACAGACGAGGCGAGCAGTACTTC. Amino acid sequence: CASSLEWDRRGEQYF.

With respect to this clone: The same CDR3 also results from other DNA sequences found in this sample. V usage is TRBV9 and J usage is TRBJ1-5, with D hard to call. The V and J ends lost 3 bases and 1 base respectively, with 8 bases between them. The germline gives CDR1 SGDLS, CDR2 YYNGEE. The CDR3 length is 14 residues. In DNA form, the CDR3 reads TGTGCCAGCAGCGAGACTGACAGCAATCAGCCCCAGCATTTT. Translating it yields CASSETDSNQPQHF.

The chain couples TRBV2 to TRBJ1-5; 7 positions agree with TRBD1. V shed 4 bases, J shed 5 bases, and the junction held 2 bases outside the gene matches. Germline CDR1 SNHLY, CDR2 FYNNEI. This CDR3 has 13 residues. The CDR3 reads CASSVTGDQPQHF. CDR3 nucleotides: TGTGCCAGCAGTGTCACAGGGGATCAGCCCCAGCATTTT. The whole variable domain, filled in from reference TRBV2 and TRBJ1-5, reads EPEVTQTPSHQVTQMGQEVILRCVPISNHLYFYWYRQILGQKVEFLVSFYNNEISEKSEIFDDQFSVERPDGSNFTLKIRSTKLEDSAMYFCASSVTGDQPQHFGDGTRLSIL.

The chain joins TRBV13 to TRBJ2-5, with 7 nucleotides matching TRBD1. The CDR3 has 15 amino acids. The V and J ends lost 4 bases and 4 bases, in that order; junction bases with no gene match: 9. Per the germline V gene, CDR1 is PRHDT and CDR2 is FYEKMQ (reference sequence). In nucleotides, the CDR3 is TGTGCCAGCAGCTCTTCTAGGGGACAGATAGAGACCCAGTACTTC. Translated: CASSSSRGQIETQYF.

This clone turned up a few times. The V gene is TRBV28, the J gene TRBJ2-3, with TRBD1 as a possible D gene (6 bases). This CDR3 spans 19 amino acids. Trimming removed 1 base from V and 6 bases from J, with 26 bases in between. The germline V gene has CDR1 MDHEN and CDR2 SYDVKM. The CDR3 sequence: CASSLSQGLGTLGLDTQYF. The CDR3 bases are TGTGCCAGCAGTTTATCTCAGGGATTAGGGACACTCGGGTTGGATACGCAGTATTTT.

This chain uses TRBV18 with TRBJ2-3; D might be TRBD1 (6 bases). Trimming shortened V by 5 bases and J by 3 bases, and 15 bases separated the two germline ends. Germline CDR1 KGHSH, CDR2 LQKENI. The CDR3 totals 15 residues. The CDR3 reads CASSVHRERTDTQYF. CDR3 bases: TGTGCCAGCTCAGTACACAGGGAGAGAACAGATACGCAGTATTTT.

The chain has TRBV6-5 and TRBJ2-7; TRBD2 matches 10 bases. The length of the CDR3 is 16 residues. The junction had 6 bases not matched to a gene; V was cut back by 2 bases and J by 2 bases. Germline V gives CDR1 MNHEY, CDR2 SVGAGI. CDR3 DNA: TGTGCCAGCAGTTACACCAAGCTAGCGGGGGCCTACGAGCAGTACTTC. Translating it yields CASSYTKLAGAYEQYF.

V usage is TRBV12-3 or TRBV12-4 and J usage is TRBJ2-7, with D possibly TRBD2 on 5 matching bases. The length of the CDR3 is 12 residues. Trimming pared 3 bases from V and 2 bases from J, leaving 5 bases between. In DNA form, the CDR3 reads TGTGCCAGCAGTTTGAGGGCCTACGAGCAGTACTTC. Translated: CASSLRAYEQYF.

The chain uses TRBV4-1 and TRBJ1-5; TRBD1 matches 9 bases. Germline V gene data show CDR1 as MGHRA and CDR2 as YSYEKL. V dropped 4 bases and J dropped 4; count of bases not matched to a gene: 2. The CDR3 consists of 14 residues. The CDR3 DNA is TGCGCCAGCAGCCCCGGGACAGGGAATCAGCCCCAGCATTTT. Encoded protein: CASSPGTGNQPQHF.

This clone has only a few counts. The chain joins TRBV5-1 to TRBJ1-2; TRBD1 aligns across 7 bases. V lost 3 bases and J lost 3; bases outside the gene matches: 2. The CDR3 sequence is 13 residues long. Per the germline V gene, CDR1 is SGHRS and CDR2 is YFSETQ. CDR3 in DNA: TGCGCCAGCAGCTCCGACAGGGACTATGGCTACACCTTC. Amino acids: CASSSDRDYGYTF.

The CDR3 coding sequence is TGTGCCAGCAGTGATCAGGCTTTGAACACTGAAGCTTTCTTT. This codes for CASSDQALNTEAFF. The J gene is TRBJ1-1, the V gene TRBV2; no reliable D call. The germline V and J ends were trimmed by 3 bases and 0 bases, with 8 bases remaining between them. CDR3 length: 14 amino acids. CDR1 and CDR2 from the germline V gene are SNHLY and FYNNEI.

The gene calls are TRBV6-6 and TRBJ2-5; D might be TRBD1 (6 bases). CDR3 length equals 14 residues. CDR1 is MNHNY, CDR2 SVGAGI, per germline (reference sequence). V was cut by 0 bases and J by 6 bases, with 11 bases left in between. This chain's CDR3 is CASSYSLQGQTQYF. In DNA, the CDR3 is TGTGCCAGCAGTTACTCCCTCCAGGGGCAGACCCAGTACTTC.

The gene calls are TRBV10-2 and TRBJ1-2; no reliable D call. The CDR3 covers 14 residues. Germline CDR1 is WSHSY and CDR2 is SAAADI. The V end lost 2 bases, the J end lost 5 bases, and 12 bases lay between the germline ends. The DNA for the CDR3 is TGCGCCAGCAGTGAGACACCCCCGAGGTATGGCTACACCTTC. Amino acid sequence: CASSETPPRYGYTF.

For this clone: Other nucleotide sequences in the sample specify the same CDR3. V and J are TRBV19 and TRBJ2-5; D remains unclear. Germline V gene sequence: CDR1 LNHDA, CDR2 SQIVND (reference sequence). The CDR3 has 13 residues. The V and J ends lost 1 base and 2 bases respectively, with 5 bases between them. DNA of the CDR3: TGTGCCAGTAGTATAGTTCAGCAAGAGACCCAGTACTTC. This sequence encodes CASSIVQQETQYF.

In this sample, this clone turned up a few times. The rearrangement uses TRBV12-3 or TRBV12-4 and TRBJ1-6; 7 bases are shared with TRBD1. J was trimmed by 8 bases and V by 7 bases; bases with no gene match: 5. The CDR3 totals 13 residues. The CDR3 loop is CASKRTGDSPLHF. The CDR3, as DNA: TGTGCCAGCAAGAGAACAGGGGATTCACCCCTCCACTTT.

The rearrangement joins TRBV2 to TRBJ1-3; TRBD1 might be the D (6 bases). CDR1 and CDR2 from the germline V gene are SNHLY and FYNNEI. V dropped 6 bases and J dropped 4 bases, with 13 bases sitting between them. The CDR3 is made up of 14 amino acids. CDR3 sequence reads: CASSQGGTGNTIYF. The CDR3 coding sequence is TGTGCCAGCAGCCAAGGGGGAACGGGAAACACCATATATTTT.

V gene TRBV14 combines with J gene TRBJ2-7; possibly TRBD1 for D (6 bases). The CDR3 has 15 amino acids. Per the germline V gene, CDR1 is SGHDN and CDR2 is FVKESK. The V end lost 1 base, the J end lost 0 bases, and 10 bases lay between the germline ends. The CDR3 here is CASSQGLTGSYEQYF. DNA for the CDR3: TGTGCCAGCAGCCAAGGCCTGACAGGCTCCTACGAGCAGTACTTC.

The CDR3 protein is CASTWGGNYGYTF. CDR3 DNA: TGTGCCAGCACCTGGGGGGGTAACTATGGCTACACCTTC. The chain is built from TRBV6-6 and TRBJ1-2; perhaps TRBD1 as D (5 bases). The germline gives CDR1 MNHNY, CDR2 SVGAGI (reference sequence). Trimming pared 7 bases from V and 1 base from J, leaving 10 bases between. The CDR3 is made up of 13 amino acids.

This clone has just one count. The chain links TRBV19 to TRBJ1-1; unclear D gene. This CDR3 comprises 14 residues. The V end was cut by 1 base, the J end by 1 base, with 7 bases between. From germline, CDR1 is LNHDA and CDR2 SQIVND (reference sequence). The CDR3 coding sequence is TGTGCCAGTAGTATAGGAACGCGGAACACTGAAGCTTTCTTT. This encodes CASSIGTRNTEAFF.